This T cell receptor (beta chain) derives from a study of T cell responses to AZD1222 COVID-19 vaccine. Points on this clone: Its target is not known.

Sequencing used immunoSEQ multiplex PCR; TCRdb keeps in-frame clones, though not all of them. The table records 120,000 or so clones, around 90% of them present only once. Study-wide findings and caveats: Just a handful of AZD1222 recipients were seropositive at baseline. Along spike, vaccine-associated CD4 TCRs were found throughout, with dominance at 160-218 and 743-854. There were mostly white British donors and more females than males, and clonal diversity was possibly underestimated.

Trimming removed 0 bases at V and 2 bases at J, with 6 bases between. Germline CDR1 reads SGHDT; CDR2 reads YYEEEE. The CDR3 extends over 13 amino acids. The receptor's source is an adult in good health. Sequences were derived from peripheral blood, sampled on day 0 of AZD1222 vaccination. The chain has TRBV5-6 and TRBJ2-7, with D unclear. The CDR3 region has the DNA TGTGCCAGCAGCTTGGACAGCACCTACGAGCAGTACTTC. Encoded protein: CASSLDSTYEQYF.